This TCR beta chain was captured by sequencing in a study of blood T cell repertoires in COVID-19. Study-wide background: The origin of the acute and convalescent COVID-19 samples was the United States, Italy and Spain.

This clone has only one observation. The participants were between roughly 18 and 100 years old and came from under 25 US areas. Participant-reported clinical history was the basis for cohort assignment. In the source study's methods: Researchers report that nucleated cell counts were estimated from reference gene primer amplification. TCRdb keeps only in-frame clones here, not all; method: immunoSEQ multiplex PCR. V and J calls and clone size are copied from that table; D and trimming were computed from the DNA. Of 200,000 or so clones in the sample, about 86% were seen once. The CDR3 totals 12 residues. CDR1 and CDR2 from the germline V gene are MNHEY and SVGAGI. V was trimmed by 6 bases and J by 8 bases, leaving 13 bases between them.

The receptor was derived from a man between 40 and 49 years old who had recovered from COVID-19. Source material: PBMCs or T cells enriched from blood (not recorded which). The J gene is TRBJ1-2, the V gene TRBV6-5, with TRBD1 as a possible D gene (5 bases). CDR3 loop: CASSSRVRGYTF. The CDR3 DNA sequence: TGTGCCAGCAGCTCCAGGGTACGGGGCTACACCTTC.